Included here is one T cell receptor beta chain sequence, with context. Its cognate antigen is unknown. This record comes from a study of T cell responses to AZD1222 COVID-19 vaccine. Study results and caveats: Just 5 to 7 people given AZD1222 tested seropositive at baseline. The donor cohort was predominantly white British with a female majority, and clonal diversity may have been underestimated. Across spike, vaccine-associated CD4 TCRs were found, dominant at 160-218 and 743-854. Regions left unmutated in variants are reportedly the target of nearly half of spike-specific TCRs.

Trimming shortened V by 5 bases and J by 1 base, and 11 bases separated the two germline ends. The CDR3 sequence is 14 residues long. Germline V gene lookup returns CDR1 SSHAT and CDR2 FNYEAQ (reference sequence). The repertoire was sequenced with immunoSEQ multiplex PCR; TCRdb's copy has only in-frame clones and lacks some. The table lists around 99,000 clones, approximately 86% of them singletons, with 5.2% in the top ten. V is TRBV7-7 and J is TRBJ2-5; D is perhaps TRBD1 (5 bases). The receptor was derived from an adult in good health. This specimen was peripheral blood, taken on day 0 of AZD1222 vaccination. The CDR3 bases are TGTGCCAGCAGCCCCGACAGAGTCCAAGAGACCCAGTACTTC. This gives the protein CASSPDRVQETQYF.